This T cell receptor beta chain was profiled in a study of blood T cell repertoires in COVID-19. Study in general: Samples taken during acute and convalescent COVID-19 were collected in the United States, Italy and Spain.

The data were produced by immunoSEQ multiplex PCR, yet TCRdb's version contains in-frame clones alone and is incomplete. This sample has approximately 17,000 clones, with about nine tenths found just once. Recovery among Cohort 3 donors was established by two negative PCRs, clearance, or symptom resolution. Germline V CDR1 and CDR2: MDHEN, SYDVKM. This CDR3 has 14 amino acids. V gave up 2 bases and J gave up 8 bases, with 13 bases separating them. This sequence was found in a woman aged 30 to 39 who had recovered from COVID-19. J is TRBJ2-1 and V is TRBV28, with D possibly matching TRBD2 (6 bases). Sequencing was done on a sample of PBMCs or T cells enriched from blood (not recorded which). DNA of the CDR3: TGTGCCAGCAGTTTAAGACGGGGGAGAGATGAGCAGTTCTTC. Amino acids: CASSLRRGRDEQFF.